This is a list of T cell receptor beta chains from one sample in a study of spatial heterogeneity in lung cancer. TCRdb re-called the 5' RACE reads through MiXCR, storing one row per CDR3 protein. The sample consists of some 7,000 distinct CDR3 sequences, 3% to 4% of them appearing once. The sequencing used lung tumor tissue, collected at surgery. The receptors were sampled from a male donor with early-stage non-small cell lung cancer. Each CDR3 is given with its conserved first and last residue. Fields, in order: clone size, D gene, V gene, J gene, CDR3 DNA, CDR3 protein. D genes are given only for firm matches. Some rows have no size entry. The others give once, few or many, or a class for an expanded clone.

NA	NA	TRBV5-1	TRBJ2-6	TGCGCCAGCAGCTTGGAAGTGAAAGGGGACGTCCTGACTTTC	CASSLEVKGDVLTF
medium-sized	NA	TRBV6-1	TRBJ1-4	TGTGCCAGCAGTGCTGGGCGTTTTAATGAAAAACTGTTTTTT	CASSAGRFNEKLFF
few	TRBD1	TRBV7-9	TRBJ2-5	TGTGCCACCTCCGGACAGGGGATAGGAGAGACCCAGTACTTC	CATSGQGIGETQYF
NA	NA	TRBV27	TRBJ2-2	TGTGCCAGCAGTTTATCAGAGGGGGTTGTCGGGGAGCTGTTTTTT	CASSLSEGVVGELFF
many	TRBD1	TRBV2	TRBJ2-5	TGTGCCAGCAGTGAAGGGACAGGGGGAGAGACCCAGTACTTC	CASSEGTGGETQYF
many	NA	TRBV7-7	TRBJ2-1	TGTGCCAGCAGCCTAGGGGCAGGGGCATGGAATGAGCAGTTCTTC	CASSLGAGAWNEQFF
medium-sized	NA	TRBV6-6	TRBJ2-5	TGTGCCAGCAGTTATATGAAGACCCAGTACTTC	CASSYMKTQYF
medium-sized	TRBD1	TRBV7-3	TRBJ2-3	TGTGCCAGCAGCTTAACGGGGGACAGCAATAGTCCAGCAGATACGCAGTATTTT	CASSLTGDSNSPADTQYF
medium-sized	NA	TRBV19	TRBJ1-5	TGTGCCAGTAGTATTATCGGGGGGCGACAACAGCCCCAGCATTTT	CASSIIGGRQQPQHF
many	NA	TRBV7-2	TRBJ2-3	TGTGCCAGCAGTTCCCTCGGCGATACGCAGTATTTT	CASSSLGDTQYF
many	NA	TRBV7-9	TRBJ2-3	TGTGCCAGCAGCAGAACCGCTGACGGTCGGGGTACAGATACGCAGTATTTT	CASSRTADGRGTDTQYF
NA	NA	TRBV6-6	TRBJ1-6	TGTGCCAGCAGCACAGGGATCAATTCACCCCTCCACTTT	CASSTGINSPLHF
many	TRBD2	TRBV12-3/TRBV12-4	TRBJ2-7	TGTGCCAGCAGTCGACTAGCGGGGTCCTACGAGCAGTACTTC	CASSRLAGSYEQYF
medium-sized	TRBD1	TRBV5-1	TRBJ2-6	TGCGCCAGCAGCTTGGCCGTGACAGGGGACGTCCTGACTTTC	CASSLAVTGDVLTF
NA	NA	TRBV6-1	TRBJ2-7	TGTGCCAGCACTGGACGTTACGAGCAGTACTTC	CASTGRYEQYF
NA	NA	TRBV13	TRBJ2-1	TGTGCCAGCAGCTTATGGGGGGCTCCGAATGAGCAGTTCTTC	CASSLWGAPNEQFF
few	NA	TRBV12-5	TRBJ1-1	TGTGCTAGTGGTTTGTCCCTCAGGAGCTATGACACTGAAGCTTTCTTT	CASGLSLRSYDTEAFF
medium-sized	TRBD1	TRBV5-1	TRBJ1-1	TGCGCCAGCAGCACCCCGGGACAGTACACTGAAGCTTTCTTT	CASSTPGQYTEAFF
medium-sized	TRBD2	TRBV7-9	TRBJ2-7	TGTGCCAGCAGCTTGGCGAGCGGGAGTACCAACGAGCAGTACTTC	CASSLASGSTNEQYF
medium-sized	NA	TRBV20-1	TRBJ2-2	TGCAGTGCCCGGTGGAGGGAGGAGAACACCGGGGAGCTGTTTTTT	CSARWREENTGELFF
medium-sized	TRBD1	TRBV5-6	TRBJ2-3	TGTGCCAGCAGCCCCGACAGGGGAGAATCGACGCAGTATTTT	CASSPDRGESTQYF
medium-sized	TRBD1	TRBV7-2	TRBJ2-3	TGTGCCAGCAGCGGGACAGGGGGCACAGATACGCAGTATTTT	CASSGTGGTDTQYF
medium-sized	NA	TRBV7-3	TRBJ2-1	TGTGCCAGCAGCTTAGGATGGCGGCATGAGCAGTTCTTC	CASSLGWRHEQFF
many	TRBD1	TRBV5-5	TRBJ1-1	TGTGCCAGCACCGTTACAGGGGTGCGGGCTCTGGCTGAAGCTTTCTTT	CASTVTGVRALAEAFF
many	NA	TRBV19	TRBJ1-1	TGTGCCAGTAGCACGTCGGGCCCTGAAGCTTTCTTT	CASSTSGPEAFF
medium-sized	NA	TRBV21-1	TRBJ1-5	TGTGCCAGCAGCAAACTAGAAGGTGAAGTGAGCAATCAGCCCCAGCATTTT	CASSKLEGEVSNQPQHF
many	TRBD1	TRBV5-1	TRBJ2-1	TGCGCCAGCAGCTCAGGGGGCAGGGCTACTTGCAATGAGCAGTTCTTC	CASSSGGRATCNEQFF
many	TRBD1	TRBV10-3	TRBJ2-7	TGTGCCATCAGTGGGGGACAGGGTGGGGGCTACGAGCAGTACTTC	CAISGGQGGGYEQYF
medium-sized	TRBD2	TRBV7-3	TRBJ2-1	TGTGCCAGCAGCTCTGGACTAGCGGGGGCAGACGAGCAGTTCTTC	CASSSGLAGADEQFF
many	NA	TRBV9	TRBJ2-3	TGTGCCAGCAGCGTAGCCCCAGCGGGCAGTACAGATACGCAGTATTTT	CASSVAPAGSTDTQYF
many	NA	TRBV5-1	TRBJ2-7	TGCGCCAGCAGGTCAGGACCGAGACTCCTAACCTACGAGCAGTACTTC	CASRSGPRLLTYEQYF
few	NA	TRBV27	TRBJ1-4	TGTGCCAGCAGGGACCGGGGAGGGGAAAAACTGTTTTTT	CASRDRGGEKLFF
few	NA	TRBV19	TRBJ2-1	TGTGCCAGTAGTCCTGCCGGGACATTTTACAATGAGCAGTTCTTC	CASSPAGTFYNEQFF
many	NA	TRBV30	TRBJ2-1	TGTGCCTGGAAGAGTGGCGGAACCTTCTACAATGAGCAGTTCTTC	CAWKSGGTFYNEQFF
many	TRBD2	TRBV9	TRBJ2-3	TGTGCCAGCAGCGTAGAGGCGGGGGTCACAGATACGCAGTATTTT	CASSVEAGVTDTQYF
many	TRBD1	TRBV11-2	TRBJ2-5	TGTGCCAGCAGCTTAGGGACAGGGCGGTTAGAGACCCAGTACTTC	CASSLGTGRLETQYF
medium-sized	NA	TRBV12-3/TRBV12-4	TRBJ1-5	TGTGCCAGCACTCCCGGGCGACATCAGCCCCAGCATTTT	CASTPGRHQPQHF
medium-sized	TRBD1	TRBV6-6	TRBJ2-7	TGTGCCAGCAGCCACGGGGACAGGGGAAACGAGCAGTACTTC	CASSHGDRGNEQYF
medium-sized	TRBD2	TRBV20-1	TRBJ2-5	TGCAGTGCTGGAACCGGGACTAGCGGGGGGCAAGAGACCCAGTACTTC	CSAGTGTSGGQETQYF
medium-sized	NA	TRBV3-1	TRBJ2-7	TGTGCCAGCAGCCAAGCCTTAGGGATCTCCTACGAGCAGTACTTC	CASSQALGISYEQYF
few	NA	TRBV15	TRBJ2-1	TGTGCCACCAGCAGAGATACGAGTTGTGGGGAGCAGTTCTTC	CATSRDTSCGEQFF
many	TRBD1	TRBV11-2	TRBJ2-2	TGTGCCAGCAGCCCGACAGGGATCAACACCGGGGAGCTGTTTTTT	CASSPTGINTGELFF
many	NA	TRBV6-1	TRBJ1-1	TGTGCCAGCAGTCAACGGGGGGGCACTGAAGCTTTCTTT	CASSQRGGTEAFF
many	NA	TRBV2	TRBJ2-3	TGTGCCAGCAGTCTACAGGGAGGCACAGATACGCAGTATTTT	CASSLQGGTDTQYF
many	TRBD2	TRBV6-1	TRBJ2-7	TGTGCCAGCAGTGAACGGGAGGGCCGTGAGCAGTACTTC	CASSEREGREQYF
medium-sized	NA	TRBV2	TRBJ2-7	TGTGCCAGCAGTGAAGCCCCGGGGGAGCAGTACTTC	CASSEAPGEQYF
many	TRBD2	TRBV18	TRBJ2-5	TGTGCCAGCTCACCACCGGTAGGGGAGGGTCGGCAAGAGACCCAGTACTTC	CASSPPVGEGRQETQYF
medium-sized	NA	TRBV20-1	TRBJ2-1	TGCAGTGCCTTGACTACCCAAAGGACAAATGAGCAGTTCTTC	CSALTTQRTNEQFF
many	NA	TRBV3-1	TRBJ2-1	TGTGCCAGCAGCCCCCGGAGTAGCGGATACTACAATGAGCAGTTCTTC	CASSPRSSGYYNEQFF
many	TRBD1	TRBV12-3/TRBV12-4	TRBJ1-2	TGTGCCAGCAGTTCGGACAGGGTGCGATATGGCTACACCTTC	CASSSDRVRYGYTF
NA	TRBD2	TRBV5-5	TRBJ2-3	TGTGAAAGAAGACTAAGAATAGCGGGGGGAACAACAGATAAGAAGTATTTT	CERRLRIAGGTTDKKYF
many	NA	TRBV5-1	TRBJ1-6	TGCGCCAGCAGCTTGGGACACTACTCCTATAATTCACCCCTCCACTTT	CASSLGHYSYNSPLHF
many	NA	TRBV12-3/TRBV12-4	TRBJ2-5	TGTGCCAGCAGTTATCAGGGTCTCGGCCAAGAGACCCAGTACTTC	CASSYQGLGQETQYF
many	TRBD2	TRBV4-2	TRBJ2-7	TGTGCCAGCAGCCAAGAAGCGGGAGGAAGCTACGAGCAGTACTTC	CASSQEAGGSYEQYF
many	NA	TRBV15	TRBJ1-2	TGTGCCACCAGCAGAGAGAGAGGGGGACTTCGTACTAACTATGGCTACACCTTC	CATSRERGGLRTNYGYTF
many	NA	TRBV30	TRBJ2-7	TGTGCCTGGAGTGGCGGGGGCCCTTTTCCCTACGAGCAGTACTTC	CAWSGGGPFPYEQYF
many	NA	TRBV7-9	TRBJ2-5	TGTGCCAGCAGCTTAGTGGAGGCGCCCAAAGAGACCCAGTACTTC	CASSLVEAPKETQYF
NA	NA	TRBV5-1	TRBJ1-1	TGCGCCAGCAGCCGGGGGAACACTGAAGCTTTCTTT	CASSRGNTEAFF
many	NA	TRBV7-3	TRBJ1-1	TGTGCCAGCAGCAGGGGGGCTGGCACTGAAGCTTTCTTT	CASSRGAGTEAFF
NA	NA	TRBV6-2/TRBV6-3	TRBJ2-5	TGTGCCACCCTGACTCCCGGGACACCTAAAGAGACCCAGTACTTC	CATLTPGTPKETQYF